This T cell receptor beta chain was profiled in a study of blood T cell repertoires in COVID-19. Study in general: PBMCs, B-cell-depleted T cells, or T cells provided the cDNA or gDNA that made up the material.

How the authors handled the data: By means of reference gene primer amplification, nucleated cell counts were estimated. Sequenced by immunoSEQ multiplex PCR; TCRdb stores in-frame clones only, minus some. V and J calls and clone size are copied from that table; D and trimming were computed from the DNA. Found here are tens of thousands of clones, 88% of them singletons; the top ten hold approximately 1.9%. J gave up 0 bases and V 5 bases, and 3 bases lay outside the gene matches. The CDR3 totals 14 residues. Germline loops: CDR1 SGHRS, CDR2 YFSETQ. The chain is built from TRBV5-1 and TRBJ1-1, with TRBD1 matching over 8 bases. Sequencing was performed on peripheral blood. This sequence originates from a woman of 80 years or more with active or convalescent COVID-19. CDR3 nucleotide sequence: TGCGCCAGCAGTCTACAGGGGGTGAACACTGAAGCTTTCTTT. Translation gives CASSLQGVNTEAFF.